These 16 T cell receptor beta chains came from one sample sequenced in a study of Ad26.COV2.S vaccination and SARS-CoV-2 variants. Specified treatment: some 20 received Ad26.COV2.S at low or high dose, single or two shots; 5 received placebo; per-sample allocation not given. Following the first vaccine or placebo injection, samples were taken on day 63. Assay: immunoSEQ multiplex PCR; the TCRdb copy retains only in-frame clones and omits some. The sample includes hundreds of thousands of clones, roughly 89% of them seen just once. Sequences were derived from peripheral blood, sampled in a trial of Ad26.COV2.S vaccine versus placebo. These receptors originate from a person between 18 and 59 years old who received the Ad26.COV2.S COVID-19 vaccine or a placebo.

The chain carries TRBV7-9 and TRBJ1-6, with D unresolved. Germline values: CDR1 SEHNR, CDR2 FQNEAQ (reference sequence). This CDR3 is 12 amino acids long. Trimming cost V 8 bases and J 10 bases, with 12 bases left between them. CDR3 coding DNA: TGTGCCAGCCGGTCGGGGAACTCACCCCTCCACTTT. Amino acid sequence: CASRSGNSPLHF.

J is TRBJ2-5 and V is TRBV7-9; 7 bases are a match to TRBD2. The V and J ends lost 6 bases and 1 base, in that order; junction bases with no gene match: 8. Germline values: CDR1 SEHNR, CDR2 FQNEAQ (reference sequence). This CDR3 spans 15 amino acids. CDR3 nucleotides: TGTGCCAGCAGTTTATACGGGACTACCCAAGAGACCCAGTACTTC. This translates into CASSLYGTTQETQYF.

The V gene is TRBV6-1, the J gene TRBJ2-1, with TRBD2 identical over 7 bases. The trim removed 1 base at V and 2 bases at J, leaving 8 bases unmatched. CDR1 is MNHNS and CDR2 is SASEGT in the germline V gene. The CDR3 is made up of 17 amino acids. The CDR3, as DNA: TGTGCCAGCAGTGAAGGACCTGTGCTAGCGGCCTACAATGAGCAGTTCTTC. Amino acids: CASSEGPVLAAYNEQFF.

CDR3 sequence (DNA): TGTGCCAGCAGCTTGGGGGCAGGGACGAACGAGCAGTACTTC. Encoded protein: CASSLGAGTNEQYF. The rearrangement joins TRBV5-4 to TRBJ2-7; D may be TRBD1 or TRBD2 (5 bases each). Trimming took off 0 bases at V and 5 bases at J, with 12 bases between the two ends. The CDR3 spans 14 residues. In germline, CDR1 is SGHNT, CDR2 YYREEE (reference sequence).

The CDR3 region is CASSKGASGSAGWDNEQFF. CDR3 bases: TGTGCCAGTAGTAAAGGGGCTAGCGGGAGTGCAGGTTGGGACAATGAGCAGTTCTTC. The V call is TRBV19, the J call TRBJ2-1, with 10 bases matching TRBD2. This CDR3 region has 19 residues. The germline V gene encodes CDR1 LNHDA and CDR2 SQIVND (reference sequence). Trimming removed 4 bases from V and 5 bases from J; junction bases left unmatched: 17. Filled out from reference TRBV19 and TRBJ2-1, the complete variable domain reads DGGITQSPKYLFRKEGQNVTLSCEQNLNHDAMYWYRQDPGQGLRLIYYSQIVNDFQKGDIAEGYSVSREKKESFPLTVTSAQKNPTAFYLCASSKGASGSAGWDNEQFFGPGTRLTVL.

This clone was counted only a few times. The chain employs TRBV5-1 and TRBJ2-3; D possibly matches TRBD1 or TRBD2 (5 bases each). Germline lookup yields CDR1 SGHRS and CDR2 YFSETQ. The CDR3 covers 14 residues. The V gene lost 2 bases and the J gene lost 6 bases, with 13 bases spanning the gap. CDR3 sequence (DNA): TGCGCCAGCAGCTTCTCGGGGCCACCGGATACGCAGTATTTT. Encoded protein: CASSFSGPPDTQYF.

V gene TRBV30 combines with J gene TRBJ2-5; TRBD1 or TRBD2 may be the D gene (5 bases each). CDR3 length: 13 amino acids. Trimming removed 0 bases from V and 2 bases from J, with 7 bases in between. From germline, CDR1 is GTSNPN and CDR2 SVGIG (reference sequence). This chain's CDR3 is CAWSVGRQETQYF. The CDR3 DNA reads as TGTGCCTGGAGTGTGGGACGACAAGAGACCCAGTACTTC.

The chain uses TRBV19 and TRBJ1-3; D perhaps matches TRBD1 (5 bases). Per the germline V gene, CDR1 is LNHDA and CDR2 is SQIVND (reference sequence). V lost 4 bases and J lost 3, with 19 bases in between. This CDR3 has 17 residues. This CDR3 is CASSKTRARGDGNTIYF. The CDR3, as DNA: TGTGCCAGTAGTAAAACCAGGGCCCGCGGGGATGGAAACACCATATATTTT.

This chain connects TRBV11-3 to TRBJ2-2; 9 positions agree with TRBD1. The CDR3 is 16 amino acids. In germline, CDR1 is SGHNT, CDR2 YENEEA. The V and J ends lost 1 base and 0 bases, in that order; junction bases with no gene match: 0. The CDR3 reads CASSLGQGANTGELFF. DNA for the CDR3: TGTGCCAGCAGCTTAGGACAGGGGGCGAACACCGGGGAGCTGTTTTTT.

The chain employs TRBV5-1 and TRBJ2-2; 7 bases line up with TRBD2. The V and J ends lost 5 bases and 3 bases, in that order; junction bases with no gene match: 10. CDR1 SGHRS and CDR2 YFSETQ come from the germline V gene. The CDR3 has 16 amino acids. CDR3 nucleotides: TGCGCCAGCAGTAGCGTGCGGGAGAGCTACACCGGGGAGCTGTTTTTT. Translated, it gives CASSSVRESYTGELFF.

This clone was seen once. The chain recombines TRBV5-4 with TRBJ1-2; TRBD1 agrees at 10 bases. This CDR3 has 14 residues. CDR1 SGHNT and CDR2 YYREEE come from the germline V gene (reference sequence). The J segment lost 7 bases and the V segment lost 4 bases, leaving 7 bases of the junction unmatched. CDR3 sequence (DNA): TGTGCCAGCAGCGGACAGGGGGGGGTGGTTGGCTACACCTTC. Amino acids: CASSGQGGVVGYTF.

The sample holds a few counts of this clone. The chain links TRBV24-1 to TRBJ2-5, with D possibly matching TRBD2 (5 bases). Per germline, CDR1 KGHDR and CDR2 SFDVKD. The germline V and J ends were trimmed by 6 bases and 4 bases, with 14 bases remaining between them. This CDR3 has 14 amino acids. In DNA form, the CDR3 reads TGTGCCACCAGTCGGACTGGATATGGAGAGACCCAGTACTTC. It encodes CATSRTGYGETQYF.

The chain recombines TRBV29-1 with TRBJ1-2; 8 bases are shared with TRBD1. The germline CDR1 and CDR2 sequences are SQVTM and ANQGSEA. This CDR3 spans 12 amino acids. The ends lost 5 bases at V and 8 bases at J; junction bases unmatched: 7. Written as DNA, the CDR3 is TGCAGCGTTCAGGCGACAGGGGACGGCTACACCTTC. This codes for CSVQATGDGYTF.

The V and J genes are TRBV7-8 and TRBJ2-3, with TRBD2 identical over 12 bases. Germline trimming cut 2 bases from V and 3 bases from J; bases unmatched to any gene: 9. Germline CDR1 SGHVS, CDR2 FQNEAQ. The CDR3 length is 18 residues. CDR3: CASSLMGSSGGETDTQYF. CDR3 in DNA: TGTGCCAGCAGCTTAATGGGCTCTAGCGGGGGGGAAACAGATACGCAGTATTTT.

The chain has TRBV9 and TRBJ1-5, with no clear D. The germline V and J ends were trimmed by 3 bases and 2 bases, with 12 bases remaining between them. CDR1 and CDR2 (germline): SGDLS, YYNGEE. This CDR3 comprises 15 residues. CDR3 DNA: TGTGCCAGCAGCGCGGACCCTAGCGGCAATCAGCCCCAGCATTTT. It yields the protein CASSADPSGNQPQHF.

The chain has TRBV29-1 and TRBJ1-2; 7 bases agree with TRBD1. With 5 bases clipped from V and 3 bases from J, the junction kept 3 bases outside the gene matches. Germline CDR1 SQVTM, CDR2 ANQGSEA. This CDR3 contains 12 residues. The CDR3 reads CSVTDRDYGYTF. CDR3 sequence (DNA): TGCAGCGTTACAGACAGGGACTATGGCTACACCTTC.